These T cell receptor beta chains were read from a single sample in a study of cytotoxic CD8 clonotypes in ibrutinib-treated CLL. Produced via immunoSEQ multiplex PCR; TCRdb's table is partial and in-frame only. The sample shows roughly 250,000 clones, roughly 74% of them seen only once. This specimen was PBMCs, taken after 24 months of ibrutinib treatment. These receptor sequences come from a human donor with chronic lymphocytic leukemia. The CDR3 runs from the conserved cysteine through the conserved F or W. D genes are given only for firm matches. The size of a clone is reported for some rows only, either as once, few or many, or as a class for expanded clones.

TRBV23-1	TRBJ2-5	TRBD1	NA	CASIGTGDVETQYF	TGCGCCAGCATCGGGACAGGGGATGTAGAGACCCAGTACTTC
TRBV15	TRBJ1-4	NA	NA	CATAPRIPEKLFF	TGTGCCACCGCCCCGAGAATACCTGAAAAACTGTTTTTT
TRBV9	TRBJ1-1	NA	once	CASSPPVGLRGEAFF	TGTGCCAGCAGCCCCCCCGTCGGCCTTCGGGGCGAGGCTTTCTTT
TRBV19	TRBJ2-2	NA	NA	CASSSRTGPGELFF	TGTGCCAGTAGTTCACGGACCGGGCCCGGGGAGCTGTTTTTT
TRBV5-6	TRBJ1-3	NA	once	CASSRPGQGNTIYF	TGTGCCAGCAGCCGTCCGGGCCAGGGAAACACCATATATTTT
TRBV4-1	TRBJ2-1	TRBD2	NA	CASSQDMSSGFYNEQFF	TGCGCCAGCAGCCAAGATATGTCTAGCGGGTTCTACAATGAGCAGTTCTTC
TRBV6-5	TRBJ2-7	NA	few	CAAGKEGMYEQYF	TGTGCCGCCGGAAAGGAGGGGATGTACGAGCAGTACTTC
TRBV29-1	TRBJ1-4	NA	once	CSVRIGGREKLFF	TGCAGCGTACGAATAGGGGGACGTGAAAAACTGTTTTTT
TRBV20-1	TRBJ1-2	NA	NA	CSQFGGGYTF	TGCAGCCAGTTTGGGGGTGGCTACACCTTC
TRBV7-9	TRBJ2-2	NA	few	CASSPPDSGTGELFF	TGTGCCAGCAGCCCCCCAGATTCCGGGACCGGGGAGCTGTTTTTT
TRBV5-1	TRBJ2-1	TRBD2	NA	CASSLSGGSYNEQFF	TGCGCCAGCAGCTTGAGCGGGGGGTCCTACAATGAGCAGTTCTTC
TRBV18	TRBJ1-3	NA	NA	CASSLPRGGNTIYF	TGTGCCAGCTCACTCCCTCGTGGAGGAAACACCATATATTTT
TRBV5-4	TRBJ1-1	TRBD1	NA	CASSPGGSGVTEAFF	TGTGCCAGCAGCCCAGGGGGATCGGGTGTAACTGAAGCTTTCTTT
TRBV27	TRBJ2-7	NA	NA	CASKGTYEQYF	TGTGCCAGCAAAGGGACCTACGAGCAGTACTTC
TRBV6-5	TRBJ2-1	NA	NA	CASGLVSHEQFF	TGTGCCAGCGGCCTAGTATCACATGAGCAGTTCTTC
TRBV5-1	TRBJ1-2	TRBD1	few	CASGEQGANYGYTF	TGCGCCAGCGGAGAACAGGGGGCTAACTATGGCTACACCTTC
TRBV7-2	TRBJ2-5	NA	NA	CASSPARYPLAETQYF	TGTGCCAGCAGCCCCGCCCGCTACCCCTTGGCGGAGACCCAGTACTTC
TRBV19	TRBJ2-7	TRBD1	NA	CASSPRGQGAYEQYF	TGTGCCAGTAGTCCAAGGGGACAGGGGGCTTACGAGCAGTACTTC
TRBV29-1	TRBJ2-7	NA	once	CSVEDISGGKSLAEQYF	TGCAGCGTTGAAGATATATCCGGGGGAAAAAGCCTGGCCGAGCAGTACTTC
TRBV12-5	TRBJ2-3	NA	NA	CASGPSRDTQYF	TGTGCTAGTGGCCCCAGCCGGGATACGCAGTATTTT
TRBV11-2	TRBJ2-2	TRBD2	NA	CASSFGAGSSRELFF	TGTGCCAGCAGCTTCGGAGCGGGGAGCAGCAGGGAGCTGTTTTTT
TRBV9	TRBJ2-7	TRBD1	NA	CASSARDRMTGEQYF	TGTGCCAGCAGCGCCCGGGACAGGATGACAGGGGAGCAGTACTTC
TRBV19	TRBJ2-7	NA	NA	CASSILGGSYEQYF	TGTGCCAGTAGTATTCTCGGAGGATCTTACGAGCAGTACTTC
TRBV5-1	TRBJ1-1	TRBD1	few	CASSGDSYTEAFF	TGCGCCAGCAGTGGGGACAGTTACACTGAAGCTTTCTTT
TRBV4-2	TRBJ2-1	TRBD2	NA	CASSQVSSGYNEQFF	TGTGCCAGCAGCCAAGTCTCTAGCGGATACAATGAGCAGTTCTTC
TRBV5-1	TRBJ1-1	NA	once	CASRPSRGTEAFF	TGCGCCAGCAGACCAAGTAGGGGCACTGAAGCTTTCTTT
TRBV10-1	TRBJ2-7	NA	NA	CASSPRGSFYEQYF	TGCGCCAGCAGCCCCAGGGGCTCGTTCTACGAGCAGTACTTC
TRBV20-1	TRBJ1-1	NA	NA	CSARGYTEAFF	TGCAGTGCACGGGGGTACACTGAAGCTTTCTTT
TRBV7-9	TRBJ2-7	TRBD1	NA	CASSLAGQGYEQYF	TGTGCCAGCAGCTTAGCGGGACAGGGCTACGAGCAGTACTTC
TRBV5-6	TRBJ2-1	TRBD2	NA	CASSPNSGRANEQFF	TGTGCCAGCAGCCCGAACAGCGGGAGGGCCAATGAGCAGTTCTTC
TRBV6-6	TRBJ2-7	NA	NA	CASSREYEQYF	TGTGCCAGCAGCAGGGAGTACGAGCAGTACTTC
TRBV29-1	TRBJ2-5	TRBD1	once	CSVVRGRVETQYF	TGCAGCGTTGTCAGGGGGCGTGTGGAGACCCAGTACTTC